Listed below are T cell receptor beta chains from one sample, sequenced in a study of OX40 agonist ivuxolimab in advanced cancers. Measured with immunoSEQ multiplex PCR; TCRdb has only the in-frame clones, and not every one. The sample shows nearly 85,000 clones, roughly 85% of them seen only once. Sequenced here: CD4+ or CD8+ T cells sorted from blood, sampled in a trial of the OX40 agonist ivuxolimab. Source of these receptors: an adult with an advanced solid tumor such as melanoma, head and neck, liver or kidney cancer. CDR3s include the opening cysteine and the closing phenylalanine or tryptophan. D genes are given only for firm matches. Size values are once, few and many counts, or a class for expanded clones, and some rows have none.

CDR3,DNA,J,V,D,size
CASSLTLGEQFF,TGTGCCAGCAGCTTGACTCTTGGCGAGCAGTTCTTC,TRBJ2-1,TRBV7-2,.,.
CAWSEQGPTEAFF,TGTGCCTGGAGTGAGCAAGGGCCCACCGAAGCTTTCTTT,TRBJ1-1,TRBV30,.,.
CASSAFLAGGTTDTQYF,TGTGCCAGCAGCGCCTTCCTAGCGGGGGGCACCACAGATACGCAGTATTTT,TRBJ2-3,TRBV9,TRBD2,.
CASNHQVLNEKLFF,TGTGCCAGCAATCACCAGGTACTCAATGAAAAACTGTTTTTT,TRBJ1-4,TRBV6-1,.,.
CATSRGAIAASADTQYF,TGTGCCACCAGCAGAGGGGCGATAGCGGCTAGCGCAGATACGCAGTATTTT,TRBJ2-3,TRBV15,.,.
CASSTGLAGLYEQYF,TGTGCCAGCAGCACGGGACTAGCGGGGCTCTACGAGCAGTACTTC,TRBJ2-7,TRBV7-2,TRBD2,once
CASSLPTWGDTQYF,TGTGCCAGCAGCTTACCGACTTGGGGAGATACGCAGTATTTT,TRBJ2-3,TRBV13,.,.
CASQTGGTDTQYF,TGCGCCAGCCAAACAGGGGGCACAGATACGCAGTATTTT,TRBJ2-3,TRBV5-1,TRBD1,.
CASSARTGITEAFF,TGTGCCAGCAGCGCCCGGACAGGGATCACTGAAGCTTTCTTT,TRBJ1-1,TRBV7-2,TRBD1,.
CASSLAAEVGNQPQHF,TGTGCCAGCAGCTTGGCCGCGGAAGTGGGCAATCAGCCCCAGCATTTT,TRBJ1-5,TRBV5-5,.,.
CASGNGGDEQFF,TGTGCCAGCGGCAATGGAGGGGATGAGCAGTTCTTC,TRBJ2-1,TRBV5-5,.,.
CASSLNSPRGQGVSYEQYF,TGTGCCAGCAGTCTAAATTCTCCCCGGGGACAGGGGGTCTCCTACGAGCAGTACTTC,TRBJ2-7,TRBV27,TRBD1,.
CASSLAISPSTDTQYF,TGTGCCAGCAGCTTAGCGATTAGCCCGAGCACAGATACGCAGTATTTT,TRBJ2-3,TRBV7-2,.,.
CALTYSGDTIYF,TGTGCCCTAACCTACTCTGGAGACACCATATATTTT,TRBJ1-3,TRBV30,.,.
CASSLFGSATNEKLFF,TGTGCCAGCAGTTTATTTGGGTCTGCAACTAATGAAAAACTGTTTTTT,TRBJ1-4,TRBV28,.,few
CASRPGHGPSYEQYF,TGTGCCAGCAGACCCGGCCACGGGCCGTCCTACGAGCAGTACTTC,TRBJ2-7,TRBV6-5,.,few
CASSPRRGGETQYF,TGTGCCAGCAGTCCCAGGCGGGGGGGAGAGACCCAGTACTTC,TRBJ2-5,TRBV7-2,TRBD2,.
CASSLGRDSNQPQHF,TGTGCCAGCAGCTTGGGCAGGGATAGCAATCAGCCCCAGCATTTT,TRBJ1-5,TRBV5-8,.,few
CAARHDRDPYGYTF,TGTGCCGCAAGACACGACAGGGACCCTTATGGCTACACCTTC,TRBJ1-2,TRBV6-1,TRBD1,once
CASSSGLGRTPQHF,TGTGCCAGCAGTTCCGGACTGGGAAGGACGCCCCAGCATTTT,TRBJ1-5,TRBV27,.,.
CASSLVRTSALYNEQFF,TGTGCCAGCAGCTTAGTGAGGACTAGCGCCCTGTACAATGAGCAGTTCTTC,TRBJ2-1,TRBV11-1,TRBD2,.
CSVEDLQGADEKLFF,TGCAGCGTTGAAGATCTCCAGGGGGCGGATGAAAAACTGTTTTTT,TRBJ1-4,TRBV29-1,TRBD1,.
CASSPSGGQRETQYF,TGTGCCAGCAGCCCTAGCGGGGGGCAGCGGGAGACCCAGTACTTC,TRBJ2-5,TRBV7-3,TRBD2,.
CASSNAGEGYEQYF,TGTGCCAGTAGTAATGCAGGGGAGGGCTACGAGCAGTACTTC,TRBJ2-7,TRBV19,.,.
CASSVGGASDSPLHF,TGTGCCAGCAGCGTAGGGGGGGCTTCGGATTCACCCCTCCACTTT,TRBJ1-6,TRBV9,.,.
CASSQDPTGGGYTF,TGCGCCAGCAGCCAAGATCCGACAGGGGGTGGCTACACCTTC,TRBJ1-2,TRBV5-8,TRBD1,.
CASATSGGADTQYF,TGTGCCAGCGCCACTAGCGGGGGGGCAGATACGCAGTATTTT,TRBJ2-3,TRBV9,TRBD2,once
CASSPLGGETQYF,TGTGCCAGTAGCCCGCTTGGGGGAGAGACCCAGTACTTC,TRBJ2-5,TRBV19,.,.
CASSQDLGELYEQYF,TGTGCCAGCAGCCAAGATCTCGGAGAACTCTACGAGCAGTACTTC,TRBJ2-7,TRBV4-2,.,once
CASRTGVKQEKLFF,TGCGCCAGCCGCACAGGGGTAAAGCAGGAAAAACTGTTTTTT,TRBJ1-4,TRBV5-1,TRBD1,.
CASSPRGGVYGDSPLHF,TGTGCCAGCAGTCCTAGGGGGGGCGTGTACGGGGATTCACCCCTCCACTTT,TRBJ1-6,TRBV28,.,.
CASSSHKGAVEPQHF,TGTGCCAGCAGTTCGCATAAGGGGGCGGTCGAGCCCCAGCATTTT,TRBJ1-5,TRBV28,TRBD1,.
CASSYDRGFGYTF,TGTGCCAGCAGTTACGACAGGGGTTTCGGCTACACCTTC,TRBJ1-2,TRBV6-5,TRBD1,.
CASTLYRPLSSYEQYF,TGTGCCAGCACCCTTTACAGGCCGCTCTCCTCCTACGAGCAGTACTTC,TRBJ2-7,TRBV28,.,.
CSVDRQGSYGYTF,TGCAGCGTAGACCGTCAGGGCAGCTATGGCTACACCTTC,TRBJ1-2,TRBV29-1,.,once
CASSEAEGSHTEAFF,TGTGCCAGCAGTGAAGCAGAGGGGAGCCACACTGAAGCTTTCTTT,TRBJ1-1,TRBV6-1,.,.
CASSLDVGVTPEQFF,TGCGCCAGCAGCTTGGATGTGGGTGTAACACCTGAGCAGTTCTTC,TRBJ2-1,TRBV5-1,.,.
CATSNALLQGAGGYTF,TGTGCCACCAGCAACGCTCTCCTACAGGGGGCGGGGGGCTACACCTTC,TRBJ1-2,TRBV15,TRBD1,few
CASSVDNSGNTIYF,TGTGCCAGCAGCGTAGATAACTCTGGAAACACCATATATTTT,TRBJ1-3,TRBV9,.,.
CASSKEGQGPNQPQHF,TGTGCCAGCAGCAAAGAGGGTCAGGGGCCCAATCAGCCCCAGCATTTT,TRBJ1-5,TRBV21-1,.,once
CAIRDGQAADEQYF,TGTGCCATCAGAGACGGACAGGCGGCGGACGAGCAGTACTTC,TRBJ2-7,TRBV10-3,TRBD1,.
CASRIPGQNTEAFF,TGTGCCAGCAGGATTCCGGGACAGAACACTGAAGCTTTCTTT,TRBJ1-1,TRBV6-5,.,few
CASSQDPRQDSPLHF,TGCGCCAGCAGCCAAGATCCGCGACAGGACTCACCCCTCCACTTT,TRBJ1-6,TRBV4-3,.,.
CASRGTSGFYNEQFF,TGTGCCAGCAGGGGGACTAGCGGATTCTACAATGAGCAGTTCTTC,TRBJ2-1,TRBV6-1,TRBD2,.
CASSRQGMNTEAFF,TGTGCCAGTAGCCGACAGGGGATGAACACTGAAGCTTTCTTT,TRBJ1-1,TRBV19,TRBD1,.
CASSLDRGQDTQYF,TGTGCCAGCAGCTTAGACAGGGGCCAAGATACGCAGTATTTT,TRBJ2-3,TRBV7-9,TRBD1,.
CASSLRYPDQPQHF,TGTGCCAGCAGCTTACGTTACCCAGATCAGCCCCAGCATTTT,TRBJ1-5,TRBV7-8,.,.
CASSIQYSTDTQYF,TGTGCCAGTAGTATACAGTACTCCACAGATACGCAGTATTTT,TRBJ2-3,TRBV19,.,.
CASSSGGQGISGYTF,TGCGCCAGCAGTTCCGGCGGACAGGGGATATCTGGCTACACCTTC,TRBJ1-2,TRBV10-1,TRBD1,.
CASRTTGGEFSGYTF,TGTGCCAGCAGGACCACAGGGGGCGAATTTAGTGGCTACACCTTC,TRBJ1-2,TRBV7-8,TRBD1,.
CASSPPGQDSYEQYF,TGTGCCAGTAGTCCTCCGGGACAGGACTCCTACGAGCAGTACTTC,TRBJ2-7,TRBV19,TRBD1,few
CASSLGFLGGGYTF,TGTGCCAGCAGCTTAGGGTTTCTGGGAGGTGGCTACACCTTC,TRBJ1-2,TRBV11-2,.,.
CASSLSSLQETQYF,TGTGCCAGCAGCTTGTCTAGTCTCCAAGAGACCCAGTACTTC,TRBJ2-5,TRBV7-2,.,.
CASRMGLAGLSYNEQFF,TGTGCCAGCAGGATGGGACTAGCGGGTTTATCCTACAATGAGCAGTTCTTC,TRBJ2-1,TRBV5-6,TRBD2,.
CASSQQGAPGANVLTF,TGTGCCAGCAGTCAACAGGGGGCGCCTGGGGCCAACGTCCTGACTTTC,TRBJ2-6,TRBV27,TRBD1,.